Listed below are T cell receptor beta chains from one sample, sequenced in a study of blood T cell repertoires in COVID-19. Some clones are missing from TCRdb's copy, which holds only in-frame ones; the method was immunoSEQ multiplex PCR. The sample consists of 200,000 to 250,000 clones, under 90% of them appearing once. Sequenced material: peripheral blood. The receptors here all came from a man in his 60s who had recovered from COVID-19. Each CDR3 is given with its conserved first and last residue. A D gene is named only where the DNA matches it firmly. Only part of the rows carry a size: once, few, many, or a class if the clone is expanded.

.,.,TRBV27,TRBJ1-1,TGTGCCAGCAGGGGACTGGCGAACACTGAAGCTTTCTTT,CASRGLANTEAFF
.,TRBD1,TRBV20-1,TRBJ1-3,TGCAGTGCTAGTGGGCAGGGGGTTAGAGACACCATATATTTT,CSASGQGVRDTIYF
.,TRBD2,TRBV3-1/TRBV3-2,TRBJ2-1,TGTGCCAGCAGCCATGGGGGAGGGACTAGCGGGAGAGGTGAGCAGTTCTTC,CASSHGGGTSGRGEQFF
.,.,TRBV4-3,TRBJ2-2,TGCGCCAGCAGCCAAGATCAGGGAAGGGGGGAGCTGTTTTTT,CASSQDQGRGELFF
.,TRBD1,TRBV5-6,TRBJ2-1,TGTGCCAGCAGCCCGGGGACAGGGGACGGTGAGCAGTTCTTC,CASSPGTGDGEQFF
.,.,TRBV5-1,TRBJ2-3,TGCGCCAGCAGCTACACGGTCCGGGGGGCCGGGGCAGATACGCAGTATTTT,CASSYTVRGAGADTQYF
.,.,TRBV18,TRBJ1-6,TGTGCCAGCTCACCGACAGCCCCAAGGAATACTCCACCCCTCCACTTT,CASSPTAPRNTPPLHF
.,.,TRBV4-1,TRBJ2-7,TGCGCCAGCAGCCAAGGTCCGGGGGAGCAGTACTTC,CASSQGPGEQYF
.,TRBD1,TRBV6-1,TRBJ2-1,TGTGCCAGCACCCAGGGAGACAGGGTATCCAGCGAGCAGTTCTTC,CASTQGDRVSSEQFF
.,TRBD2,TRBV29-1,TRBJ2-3,TGCAGCGTTATTCTAGCGGGAAGGGCAGATACGCAGTATTTT,CSVILAGRADTQYF
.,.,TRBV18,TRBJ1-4,TGTGCCAGCTCACCACCGTCCAACAGTGAAAAACTGTTTTTT,CASSPPSNSEKLFF
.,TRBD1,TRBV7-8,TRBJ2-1,TGTGCCAGCAGCCCCCCGGGACAGGGATACAATGAGCAGTTCTTC,CASSPPGQGYNEQFF
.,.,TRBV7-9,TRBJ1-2,TGTGCCAGCACAAAGGAGGGCGGCTATGGCTACACCTTC,CASTKEGGYGYTF
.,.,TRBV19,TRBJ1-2,TGTGCCAGTAGTATAGGCAGGGCCCCTAACTATGGCTACACCTTC,CASSIGRAPNYGYTF
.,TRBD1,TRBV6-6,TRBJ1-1,TGTGCCAGCAGTTACAGCGGAACAGGGGGCACTGAAGCTTTCTTT,CASSYSGTGGTEAFF
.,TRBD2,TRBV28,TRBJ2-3,TGTGCCAGCAATCAGCTAGCGGGAGCAAGGGATACGCAGTATTTT,CASNQLAGARDTQYF
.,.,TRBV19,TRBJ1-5,TGTGCCAGTAGTAAACAGGCGAATCAGCCCCAGCATTTT,CASSKQANQPQHF
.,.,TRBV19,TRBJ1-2,TGTGCCAGTAGCCCCTACAGCGGGGGGGGGTATGGCTACACCTTC,CASSPYSGGGYGYTF
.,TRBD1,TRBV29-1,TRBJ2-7,TGCAGCGTCCACGACCTTCAACGGACAGGGGGTAGCGAGCAGTACTTC,CSVHDLQRTGGSEQYF
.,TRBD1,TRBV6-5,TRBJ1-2,TGTGCCAGCTTACGACAGGGGGCCTCGGGCTATGGCTACACCTTC,CASLRQGASGYGYTF
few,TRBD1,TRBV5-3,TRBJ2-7,TGTGCCAGAAGCGGGACAGCCTACGAGCAGTACTTC,CARSGTAYEQYF
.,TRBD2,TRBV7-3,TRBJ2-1,TGTGCCAGCAGCTTAAATATTGGCGGGGGAGGCTATGAGCAGTTCTTC,CASSLNIGGGGYEQFF
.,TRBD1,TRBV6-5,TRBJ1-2,TGTGCCAGCAGTTTGGGGACAGGGCTGAACTATGGCTACACCTTC,CASSLGTGLNYGYTF
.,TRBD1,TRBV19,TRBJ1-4,TGTGCCAGTAACAAAAGCAGGGGGCGCGGGTCCGAAAAACTGTTTTTT,CASNKSRGRGSEKLFF
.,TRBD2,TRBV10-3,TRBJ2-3,TGTGCCATCAGCGGGACTACTGATACGCAGTATTTT,CAISGTTDTQYF
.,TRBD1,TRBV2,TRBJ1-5,TGTGCCAGCAGGACAGGGGTGAATCAGCCCCAGCATTTT,CASRTGVNQPQHF
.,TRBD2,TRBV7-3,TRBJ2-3,TGTGCCAGCAGCTTAGGGACTAGCGGCACAGATACGCAGTATTTT,CASSLGTSGTDTQYF
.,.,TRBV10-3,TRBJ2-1,TGTGCCATCAGTGAACCCACGGTTACCTACAATGAGCAGTTCTTC,CAISEPTVTYNEQFF
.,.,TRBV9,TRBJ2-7,TGTGCCAGCAGCGACGGGGGGCGCAGCTCCTACGAGCAGTACTTC,CASSDGGRSSYEQYF
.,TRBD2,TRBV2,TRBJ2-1,TGTGCCAGCACCCCGAGCCCCGGGGGGGCACTCAATGAGCAGTTCTTC,CASTPSPGGALNEQFF
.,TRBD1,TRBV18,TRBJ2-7,TGTGCCAGCTCACCGGGACAGGGGATTTGGGGGCAGTACTTC,CASSPGQGIWGQYF
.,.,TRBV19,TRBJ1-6,TGTGCCAGTAGGAGGGTGGAGGGAGTCTCCTATAATTCACCCCTCCACTTT,CASRRVEGVSYNSPLHF
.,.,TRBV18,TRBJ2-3,TGTGCCAGCTCTCTTAGCACAGATACGCAGTATTTT,CASSLSTDTQYF
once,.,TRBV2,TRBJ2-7,TGTGCCAGCAGTGATTTGGCAGGGCGCTCCTACGAGCAGTACTTC,CASSDLAGRSYEQYF
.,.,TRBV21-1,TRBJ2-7,TGTGCCAGCAGCAAAGCGCCGGGGGGAAGAAGCGAGCAGTACTTC,CASSKAPGGRSEQYF
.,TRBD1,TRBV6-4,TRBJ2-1,TGTGCCAGCAGTGGCCAGGGGGTCGGTGAGCAGTTCTTC,CASSGQGVGEQFF
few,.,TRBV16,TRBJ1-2,TGTGCCAGCAGCCAAAATAGGGAGAGCTACACCTTC,CASSQNRESYTF
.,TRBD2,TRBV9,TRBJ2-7,TGTGCCAGCAGCGTAGGTCTAGCGGACTCCTACGAGCAGTACTTC,CASSVGLADSYEQYF
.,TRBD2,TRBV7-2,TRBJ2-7,TGTGCCAGCAGCTTGTGGGCTAGCGGGAGGGCCGGTCCCTACGAGCAGTACTTC,CASSLWASGRAGPYEQYF
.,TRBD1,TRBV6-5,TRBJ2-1,TGTGCCAGCAGTTACCGTGGACAGGGTTCCTACAATGAGCAGTTCTTC,CASSYRGQGSYNEQFF
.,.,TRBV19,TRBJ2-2,TGTGCCAGTAGTATAACAGGGATTGACACCGGGGAGCTGTTTTTT,CASSITGIDTGELFF
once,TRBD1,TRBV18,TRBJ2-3,TGTGCCAGCTCATTGACAGGGGCCACAGATACGCAGTATTTT,CASSLTGATDTQYF
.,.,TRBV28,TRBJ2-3,TGTGCCAGCAGTTCGGGGGGCGTAGGCTTCGCAGATACGCAGTATTTT,CASSSGGVGFADTQYF
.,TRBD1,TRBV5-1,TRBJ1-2,TGCGCCAGCAGGTTGGGGGATACAGGGGGCGCATCCTATGGCTACACCTTC,CASRLGDTGGASYGYTF
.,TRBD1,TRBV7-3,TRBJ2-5,TGTGCCAGCAGCTATACTATATCGACAGGGGAGACCCAGTACTTC,CASSYTISTGETQYF
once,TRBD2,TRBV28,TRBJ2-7,TGTGCCAGCAGTTTAGTGCTAGCGGGACTTTACGAGCAGTACTTC,CASSLVLAGLYEQYF
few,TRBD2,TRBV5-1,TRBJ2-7,TGCGCCAGCAGCCGCACTAGCGGCCTCTTCTACGAGCAGTACTTC,CASSRTSGLFYEQYF
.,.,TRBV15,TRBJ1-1,TGTGCCACACAACAGGGTTGGGGGAACACTGAAGCTTTCTTT,CATQQGWGNTEAFF
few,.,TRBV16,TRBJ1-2,TGTGCCAGCAGCCAACCACAGGGTTTTTATGGCTACACCTTC,CASSQPQGFYGYTF
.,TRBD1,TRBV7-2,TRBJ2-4,TGTGCCAGCAGCCCGGGACAGGGGATCGCCAAAAACATTCAGTACTTC,CASSPGQGIAKNIQYF
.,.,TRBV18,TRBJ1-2,TGTGCCAGCTCACCAAACACCCCAGGGGTTAACTATGGCTACACCTTC,CASSPNTPGVNYGYTF
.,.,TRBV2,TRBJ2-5,TGTGCCAGCAGGCCACAGGGAATCCTAGCCGAGACCCAGTACTTC,CASRPQGILAETQYF